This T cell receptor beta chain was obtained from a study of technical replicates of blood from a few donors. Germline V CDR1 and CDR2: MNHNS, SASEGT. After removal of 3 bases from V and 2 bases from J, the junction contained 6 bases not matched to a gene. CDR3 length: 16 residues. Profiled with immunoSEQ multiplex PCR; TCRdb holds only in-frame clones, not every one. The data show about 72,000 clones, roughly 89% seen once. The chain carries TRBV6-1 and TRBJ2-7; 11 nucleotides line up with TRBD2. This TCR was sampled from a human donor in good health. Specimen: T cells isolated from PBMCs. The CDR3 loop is CASSEGLAAPTYEQYF. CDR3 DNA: TGTGCCAGCAGTGAGGGACTAGCGGCCCCGACCTACGAGCAGTACTTC.